Included here is one TCR beta chain sequence, with context. Trimming took off 7 bases at V and 0 bases at J, with 13 bases between the two ends. This CDR3 region has 15 residues. CDR1 SGDLS and CDR2 YYNGEE come from the germline V gene. The source of the sample is a study of blood T cell repertoires in COVID-19. Across the study: Both acute and convalescent COVID-19 samples were obtained from the United States, Italy and Spain. The analysed material was cDNA or gDNA that came from T cells, B-cell-depleted T cells, or PBMCs.

Under the authors' procedure: From reference gene primer amplification, estimates of nucleated cell counts were derived. Clones were read by immunoSEQ multiplex PCR, and TCRdb kept only the in-frame ones, dropping some. D and trimming were read from the DNA, whereas the V and J calls and clone size are those reported in that table. The sample lists fewer than 350,000 clones, around 87% seen once, with 7.8% in the top ten. V and J are TRBV9 and TRBJ1-4; D unresolved. The sample consisted of peripheral blood. This TCR derives from a woman aged 50 to 65 who had recovered from COVID-19. The CDR3 here is CASAKWEATNEKLFF. The CDR3 nucleotides read TGTGCCAGCGCCAAGTGGGAGGCAACTAATGAAAAACTGTTTTTT.